Following are 31 T cell receptor beta chains from one sample sequenced in a study of blood T cells in healthy people across ages. Primed by a sample-barcoded 5' primer and a J-beta primer mix, a second PCR proceeded for about 7 to 11 cycles. From the 5' RACE reads, TCRdb called clonotypes with MiXCR, one entry per CDR3 protein. The data hold approximately 780,000 distinct CDR3 sequences, with under 30% observed a single time. The data were also submitted as part of a second study, on T cells of mothers and their children.

Sequencing was performed on blood. The receptors were sampled from a boy younger than 18 in good health.

The chain couples TRBV14 to TRBJ2-1, with TRBD2 matching 8 bases. The CDR3 extends over 13 amino acids. J was trimmed by 7 bases and V by 4 bases; bases with no gene match: 3. Germline CDR1 is SGHDN and CDR2 is FVKESK. CDR3 region: CASSPAGVNEQFF. The CDR3 nucleotides read TGTGCCAGCAGCCCAGCGGGAGTTAATGAGCAGTTCTTC.

This clonotype was seen a few times. V is TRBV10-3 and J is TRBJ2-5, with 12 bases that match TRBD2. J was trimmed by 4 bases and V by 6 bases; bases with no gene match: 6. CDR1 is ENHRY and CDR2 is SYGVKD in the germline V gene. The CDR3 is made up of 15 amino acids. CDR3 sequence: CAISPGLAGSETQYF. DNA of the CDR3: TGTGCCATCAGCCCGGGACTAGCGGGCTCAGAGACCCAGTACTTC.

The CDR3 protein is CSVEVGTEAFF. As DNA, the CDR3 is TGCAGCGTTGAAGTAGGTACTGAAGCTTTCTTT. The chain combines TRBV29-1 with TRBJ1-1; D unclear. Germline CDR1 is SQVTM and CDR2 is ANQGSEA. The ends were cut back, 1 base at V and 5 bases at J, with 5 bases in the middle. The CDR3 extends over 11 amino acids. Full variable domain (outside the CDR3, taken from reference TRBV29-1 and TRBJ1-1): SAVISQKPSRDICQRGTSLTIQCQVDSQVTMMFWYRQQPGQSLTLIATANQGSEATYESGFVIDKFPISRPNLTFSTLTVSNMSPEDSSIYLCSVEVGTEAFFGQGTRLTVV.

This clonotype appeared a few times. The chain has TRBV6-1 and TRBJ1-4, with TRBD1 matching 8 bases. The CDR3 runs 14 residues. The germline V gene has CDR1 MNHNS and CDR2 SASEGT. J was trimmed by 8 bases and V by 8 bases; bases with no gene match: 10. DNA for the CDR3: TGTGCCAGCTCCCGGACAGGGAGAGAAGAAAAACTGTTTTTT. Its translation is CASSRTGREEKLFF.

This chain connects TRBV5-1 to TRBJ2-2; D is perhaps TRBD1 or TRBD2 (5 bases each). Germline assignment: CDR1 SGHRS and CDR2 YFSETQ. Trimming removed 3 bases at V and 6 bases at J, with 12 bases between. The CDR3 runs to 14 residues. CDR3: CASSSSWDAGELFF. The CDR3 nucleotides read TGCGCCAGCAGCTCGTCCTGGGACGCCGGGGAGCTGTTTTTT.

This clonotype was observed a handful of times. CDR3: CSVGTRASYEQYF. The CDR3 coding sequence is TGCAGCGTTGGGACCAGGGCATCCTACGAGCAGTACTTC. The V and J genes are TRBV29-1 and TRBJ2-7; perhaps TRBD1 as D (5 bases). Trimming stripped 4 bases from V and 1 base from J, with 11 bases between. Germline V gives CDR1 SQVTM, CDR2 ANQGSEA. The CDR3 consists of 13 residues.

This clonotype has at least ten counts. At one boundary the junction diverges from the germline segment, which might be a read error. The chain uses TRBV5-1 and TRBJ1-1, with no clear D. CDR1 is SGHRS and CDR2 is YFSETQ in the germline V gene. There are 12 residues in the CDR3. CDR3 amino acids: CASSPGNTEAFF. Here the CDR3 DNA reads TGTGCCAGCAGCCCAGGGAACACTGAAGCTTTCTTT.

The chain uses TRBV27 and TRBJ2-7; TRBD1 matches 12 bases. V lost 5 bases and J lost 5; bases outside the gene matches: 7. Looked up from germline, CDR1 is MNHEY and CDR2 is SMNVEV (reference sequence). This CDR3 spans 15 amino acids. The CDR3: CASSAPGQGANEQYF. The CDR3 DNA reads TGTGCCAGCAGTGCCCCGGGACAGGGGGCGAACGAGCAGTACTTC.

The sample holds a few counts of this clonotype. The chain recombines TRBV28 with TRBJ2-5, with 8 nucleotides matching TRBD1. The V segment lost 6 bases and the J segment 4 bases; nucleotides outside the gene matches: 4. From germline, CDR1 is MDHEN and CDR2 SYDVKM. This CDR3 comprises 13 residues. CDR3 DNA: TGTGCCAGCAGAAAACAGGGGGTAGAGACCCAGTACTTC. This encodes CASRKQGVETQYF.

The CDR3 spells CASSGGTRNIQYF. The CDR3 DNA reads as TGTGCCAGCAGTGGGGGGACGCGGAACATTCAGTACTTC. The chain couples TRBV7-8 to TRBJ2-4, with D possibly being TRBD2 (6 bases). The CDR3 spans 13 residues. Trimming removed 6 bases at V and 7 bases at J, with 13 bases between. Per germline, CDR1 SGHVS and CDR2 FQNEAQ. Using reference TRBV7-8 and TRBJ2-4 for the parts outside the CDR3, the full variable domain is GAGVSQSPRYKVAKRGQDVALRCDPISGHVSLFWYQQALGQGPEFLTYFQNEAQLDKSGLPSDRFFAERPEGSVSTLKIQRTQQEDSAVYLCASSGGTRNIQYFGAGTRLSVL.

This clonotype was seen a few times. This chain uses TRBV29-1 with TRBJ2-5; D uncertain. The CDR3 is made up of 13 amino acids. Per germline, CDR1 SQVTM and CDR2 ANQGSEA. The V gene lost 2 bases and the J gene lost 1 base, with 8 bases spanning the gap. As DNA, the CDR3 is TGCAGCGTTGAAAGACATAGCCAAGAGACCCAGTACTTC. It is translated as CSVERHSQETQYF.

This clonotype was seen many times. The V call is TRBV11-2, the J call TRBJ2-7; D call uncertain. The CDR3 sequence is 12 residues long. Per germline, CDR1 SGHAT and CDR2 FQNNGV. The germline V and J ends were trimmed by 3 bases and 5 bases, with 8 bases remaining between them. The CDR3 sequence: CASSLGRHEQYF. CDR3 coding DNA: TGTGCCAGCAGCTTGGGTCGCCACGAGCAGTACTTC.

There are many counts of this clonotype. V gene TRBV3-1 combines with J gene TRBJ2-7, with D unclear. CDR1 and CDR2 (germline): LGHDT, YNNKEL (reference sequence). Between the trimmed V and J ends, which lost 1 base and 5 bases, there was a span of 3 bases. This CDR3 spans 11 amino acids. The CDR3 loop is CASSQGDEQYF. The CDR3 region has the DNA TGTGCCAGCAGCCAAGGGGACGAGCAGTACTTC.

This clonotype was counted between two and nine times. This chain's CDR3 is CATNRGRSNTEAFF. For the CDR3, the DNA is TGTGCCACAAACAGGGGCCGGTCGAACACTGAAGCTTTCTTT. The chain employs TRBV30 and TRBJ1-1; 7 nucleotides align to TRBD1. Germline lookup yields CDR1 GTSNPN and CDR2 SVGIG (reference sequence). Trimming at V came to 8 bases and at J to 1 base, leaving 10 bases not matched to a gene. The CDR3 is made up of 14 amino acids.

This chain connects TRBV4-1 to TRBJ1-2; a possible D gene is TRBD1 (6 bases). V was cut by 3 bases and J by 5 bases, with 13 bases left in between. The CDR3 length is 14 residues. Per germline, CDR1 MGHRA and CDR2 YSYEKL. The CDR3 sequence is CASSQNRDIYGYTF. The CDR3 region has the DNA TGCGCCAGCAGCCAGAACCGGGACATATATGGCTACACCTTC.

With regard to this clonotype: One end of the junction does not line up with germline, which may come from a read error. The genes are TRBV2 and TRBJ2-6; either TRBD1 or TRBD2 may supply D (5 bases each). From germline, CDR1 is SNHLY and CDR2 FYNNEI. The CDR3 loop spans 17 amino acids. CDR3 bases: TGTGCCAGCAGAGACATCGGGACGGTCTCTGGGGCCAACGCCCTGACTTTC. Its protein is CASRDIGTVSGANALTF.

This clonotype turned up a few times. One end of the junction fails to match germline, which may point to a read error. The chain employs TRBV12-3 or TRBV12-4 and TRBJ1-2; 7 nucleotides agree with TRBD1. CDR3 length: 13 residues. The CDR3 DNA reads TGTGCCAACAGTAGGGGACAGAGCTATGGCTACACCTTC. It encodes CANSRGQSYGYTF.

The chain uses TRBV4-1 and TRBJ1-4; the D gene is possibly TRBD1 (5 bases). The V gene lost 0 bases and the J gene lost 6 bases, with 14 bases spanning the gap. CDR3 length equals 16 residues. Looked up from germline, CDR1 is MGHRA and CDR2 is YSYEKL. The CDR3, as DNA: TGCGCCAGCAGCCAAGACTTTCAGGGTAGGGATGAAAAACTGTTTTTT. This translates into CASSQDFQGRDEKLFF.

The sample holds a few counts of this clonotype. CDR3 sequence: CASSQAGAGNEKLFF. The CDR3 nucleotides are TGTGCCAGCAGCCAAGCAGGGGCTGGTAATGAAAAACTGTTTTTT. The V call is TRBV3-1, the J call TRBJ1-4; possibly TRBD1 for D (6 bases). This CDR3 comprises 15 residues. The germline V and J ends were trimmed by 1 base and 4 bases, with 10 bases remaining between them. Germline CDR1 is LGHDT and CDR2 is YNNKEL (reference sequence).

This sequence joins TRBV27 and TRBJ1-3; D may be TRBD1 (6 bases). V lost 10 bases to trimming and J lost 3 bases, with 10 bases between them. Per the germline V gene, CDR1 is MNHEY and CDR2 is SMNVEV (reference sequence). CDR3 size: 12 residues. The CDR3 DNA reads as TGTGCCACCCAGGGGCATGGAAACACCATATATTTT. This translates into CATQGHGNTIYF.

J is TRBJ2-1 and V is TRBV6-1; D not certain. The CDR3 extends over 15 amino acids. Germline V gene data show CDR1 as MNHNS and CDR2 as SASEGT. Trimming removed 4 bases at V and 5 bases at J, with 15 bases between. The CDR3 nucleotides are TGTGCCAGCAGTGCGTCGGATTGGGGTGACAATGAGCAGTTCTTC. This gives the protein CASSASDWGDNEQFF.

This clonotype was observed a handful of times. The V call is TRBV28, the J call TRBJ2-5; 8 bases align to TRBD2. CDR3 length equals 18 residues. V was clipped by 6 bases and J by 4 bases; unmatched bases: 19. The germline gives CDR1 MDHEN, CDR2 SYDVKM. The CDR3 region has the DNA TGTGCCAGCAGCCCGCAACGGGGGGGCCACCCATCCCGAGAGACCCAGTACTTC. Its translation: CASSPQRGGHPSRETQYF.

The chain links TRBV20-1 to TRBJ2-3; a possible D gene is TRBD1 (7 bases). Trimming stripped 1 base from V and 3 bases from J, with 14 bases between. This CDR3 spans 15 amino acids. CDR1 is DFQATT and CDR2 is SNEGSKA in the germline V gene (reference sequence). CDR3 DNA: TGCAGTGCTAGAGCGGGGGACAGAACAACAGATACGCAGTATTTT. It translates to CSARAGDRTTDTQYF.

V usage is TRBV10-3 and J usage is TRBJ2-3; possible D gene TRBD2, 5 bases. The V gene's germline CDR1 is ENHRY and CDR2 SYGVKD. V was trimmed by 0 bases and J by 1 base, leaving 11 bases between them. This CDR3 is 16 amino acids long. The CDR3 region is CAISESGGRGTDTQYF. For the CDR3, the DNA is TGTGCCATCAGTGAGTCAGGAGGACGGGGCACAGATACGCAGTATTTT.

The rearrangement links TRBV30 to TRBJ2-3, with D possibly being TRBD1 (5 bases). V lost 1 base and J 2 bases, leaving 13 bases between the germline ends. The V gene's germline CDR1 is GTSNPN and CDR2 SVGIG (reference sequence). The CDR3 covers 15 residues. DNA of the CDR3: TGTGCCTGGAGTGCAAGACAGATAAACACAGATACGCAGTATTTT. It translates to CAWSARQINTDTQYF.

This clonotype was counted between two and nine times. V usage is TRBV7-6 and J usage is TRBJ2-5; 8 bases match TRBD1. The last part of the DNA fits TRBJ2-1 better; the J call may be wrong. The CDR3 has 14 residues. Germline V lookup: CDR1 SGHVS, CDR2 FNYEAQ. The CDR3 sequence is CASSPRTGPNEQFF. The CDR3, as DNA: TGTGCCAGCAGCCCCAGGACAGGGCCCAATGAGCAGTTCTTC.

This clonotype was seen a handful of times. The CDR3 bases are TGTGCCTCAAAGACTGGGTACCAAGAGACCCAGTACTTC. Its translation is CASKTGYQETQYF. The chain recombines TRBV28 with TRBJ2-5; D call uncertain. The V and J ends lost 11 bases and 0 bases respectively, with 13 bases between them. CDR1 and CDR2 from the germline V gene are MDHEN and SYDVKM. This CDR3 has 13 amino acids.

This clonotype was found a few times. The V gene is TRBV6-5, the J gene TRBJ2-5, with 8 bases aligning to TRBD2. The DNA end is a closer match to TRBJ2-7, so the J assignment may be wrong. The CDR3 is made up of 15 amino acids. Germline CDR1 and CDR2: MNHEY and SVGAGI. The CDR3 DNA reads TGTGCCAGCAGTTATCGTGACGGGAGGGCCTACGAGCAGTACTTC. Translation gives CASSYRDGRAYEQYF.

The chain uses TRBV29-1 and TRBJ2-1; D may be TRBD1 or TRBD2 (5 bases each). This CDR3 spans 11 amino acids. Trimming left V 4 bases short and J 10 bases short, with 11 bases between. Germline V gives CDR1 SQVTM, CDR2 ANQGSEA. The CDR3 bases are TGCAGCGTTGGAGGGGCCAGGGAGCAGTTCTTC. It translates to CSVGGAREQFF.

There are a few counts of this clonotype. The rearrangement links TRBV20-1 to TRBJ1-4; the D is unclear. The length of the CDR3 is 14 residues. Germline CDR1 and CDR2: DFQATT and SNEGSKA (reference sequence). V was shortened by 3 bases and J by 3 bases, with 11 bases between the two germline ends. The CDR3 protein is CSARGSGPNEKLFF. The CDR3 nucleotides are TGCAGTGCTAGGGGTTCAGGTCCTAATGAAAAACTGTTTTTT.

V gene TRBV6-5 combines with J gene TRBJ2-4, with 7 bases fitting TRBD1. In germline, CDR1 is MNHEY, CDR2 SVGAGI. J was trimmed by 9 bases and V by 5 bases; bases with no gene match: 7. This CDR3 has 13 residues. The CDR3 bases are TGTGCCAGCAGTCTCCAGACAGGGTCCATTCAGTACTTC. It encodes CASSLQTGSIQYF.